The 23 T cell receptor beta chains given below trace back to one sample, sequenced in a study of shared clonotypes between healthy human individuals. Libraries were prepared by immunoSEQ multiplex PCR; TCRdb keeps only in-frame clonotypes and omits some of them. The sample consists of about 1.1 million clones, 75% to 80% of them appearing once. Sequencing was done on a sample of memory CD4+ T cells from PBMCs. Sample subset: CD45RA-negative fraction. The receptors shown here come from a man younger than 35 in good health. Some clones in this sample may be carry-over from other donors' samples.

The J gene is TRBJ2-7, the V gene TRBV6-1; no clear D. The ends were cut back, 6 bases at V and 0 bases at J, with 6 bases in the middle. The germline V gene encodes CDR1 MNHNS and CDR2 SASEGT. The CDR3 has 12 residues. The CDR3 DNA is TGTGCCAGCAGGCTTTCCTCCTACGAGCAGTACTTC. This gives the protein CASRLSSYEQYF.

The chain combines TRBV18 with TRBJ2-7; 8 nucleotides match TRBD1. The CDR3 loop spans 15 amino acids. Per the germline V gene, CDR1 is KGHSH and CDR2 is LQKENI. Losses at the gene ends were 6 bases for V and 4 bases for J; bases not matched to a gene: 11. Here the CDR3 reads CASSPTGGGSYEQYF. Written as DNA, the CDR3 is TGTGCCAGCTCCCCTACAGGGGGAGGTTCGTACGAGCAGTACTTC.

The chain uses TRBV18 and TRBJ2-2, with D perhaps TRBD1 (6 bases). The germline CDR1 and CDR2 sequences are KGHSH and LQKENI. CDR3 size: 17 residues. Trimming removed 3 bases at V and 1 base at J, with 15 bases between. The chain's CDR3 is CASSPSQGIWNTGELFF. Written as DNA, the CDR3 is TGTGCCAGCTCACCGAGTCAGGGGATCTGGAACACCGGGGAGCTGTTTTTT.

The V and J genes are TRBV15 and TRBJ2-1, with D perhaps matching TRBD1 (6 bases). Germline-derived CDR1 and CDR2 are LNHNV and YYDKDF (reference sequence). Trimming cost V 2 bases and J 13 bases, with 18 bases left between them. CDR3 length: 14 residues. The CDR3 region is CATSRHGQPPVQFF. The CDR3 DNA is TGTGCCACCAGCAGACACGGACAGCCTCCCGTCCAGTTCTTC.

V and J are TRBV11-3 and TRBJ2-2; 8 positions agree with TRBD2. With V trimmed by 1 base and J by 2 bases, 6 bases remained unmatched. Per germline, CDR1 SGHNT and CDR2 YENEEA. The CDR3 extends over 17 amino acids. CDR3 sequence reads: CASSLARGLANTGELFF. The CDR3 DNA follows: TGTGCCAGCAGCTTAGCCCGTGGACTAGCAAACACCGGGGAGCTGTTTTTT. Complete variable domain (other parts from reference TRBV11-3 and TRBJ2-2): EAGVVQSPRYKIIEKKQPVAFWCNPISGHNTLYWYLQNLGQGPELLIRYENEEAVDDSQLPKDRFSAERLKGVDSTLKIQPAELGDSAVYLCASSLARGLANTGELFFGEGSRLTVL.

As DNA, the CDR3 is TGTGCCAGCAGCTTAGATCCAGCGGGAGGTAAATACGAGCAGTACTTC. Its protein product is CASSLDPAGGKYEQYF. This chain connects TRBV7-6 to TRBJ2-7; 9 bases match TRBD2. CDR1 and CDR2 from the germline V gene are SGHVS and FNYEAQ. Germline trimming cut 1 base from V and 4 bases from J; bases unmatched to any gene: 8. The CDR3 consists of 16 residues.

A word on this clone: Other DNA sequences in the same sample also yield this CDR3. The V and J genes are TRBV9 and TRBJ1-2, with a possible D match to TRBD1 (6 bases). Germline V gene lookup returns CDR1 SGDLS and CDR2 YYNGEE. Trimming removed 2 bases from V and 2 bases from J, with 7 bases in between. This CDR3 region has 13 residues. The DNA for the CDR3 is TGTGCCAGCAGCGTGGACAGAAACTATGGCTACACCTTC. It encodes CASSVDRNYGYTF. Filled out from reference TRBV9 and TRBJ1-2, the complete variable domain reads DSGVTQTPKHLITATGQRVTLRCSPRSGDLSVYWYQQSLDQGLQFLIQYYNGEERAKGNILERFSAQQFPDLHSELNLSSLELGDSALYFCASSVDRNYGYTFGSGTRLTVV.

The chain carries TRBV9 and TRBJ2-3; tentative D call: TRBD1 (6 bases). The CDR3 is 13 residues long. The germline V gene has CDR1 SGDLS and CDR2 YYNGEE. V lost 4 bases and J lost 3, with 9 bases in between. For the CDR3, the DNA is TGTGCCAGCAGCCAACAGGGAACAGATACGCAGTATTTT. It encodes CASSQQGTDTQYF.

The chain couples TRBV5-1 to TRBJ2-3; 13 bases are shared with TRBD2. CDR3 length: 19 amino acids. Trimming cost V 1 base and J 1 base; bases outside gene matches: 9. Germline loops: CDR1 SGHRS, CDR2 YFSETQ. CDR3: CASSLTAGLAGPGTDTQYF. CDR3 nucleotide sequence: TGCGCCAGCAGCTTGACAGCGGGACTAGCGGGACCCGGCACAGATACGCAGTATTTT.

The chain's CDR3 is CASSDTWASAEAFF. The CDR3 DNA reads as TGTGCCAGCAGTGATACTTGGGCCTCGGCTGAAGCTTTCTTT. The rearrangement uses TRBV6-5 and TRBJ1-1, with unresolved D. V was pared by 5 bases and J by 6 bases, with 16 bases between. CDR3 length equals 14 residues. Germline V lookup: CDR1 MNHEY, CDR2 SVGAGI.

On this clone: The germline gene is not matched at one end of the junction; a read error may be the cause. This sequence joins TRBV4-1 and TRBJ1-1, with D possibly TRBD1 on 5 matching bases. CDR3 length equals 13 residues. The germline V gene has CDR1 MGHRA and CDR2 YSYEKL. The DNA for the CDR3 is TGCGCCAGCAGCCAAAGATCGGGACTACCAAATTTATTT. This gives the protein CASSQRSGLPNLF.

The rearrangement links TRBV15 to TRBJ1-5, with TRBD1 as a possible D gene (6 bases). Germline lookup yields CDR1 LNHNV and CDR2 YYDKDF (reference sequence). V gave up 5 bases and J gave up 7 bases, with 18 bases separating them. The CDR3 sequence is 15 residues long. The CDR3 spells CATSRGGISGQPQHF. CDR3 nucleotide sequence: TGTGCCACCAGCCGAGGGGGGATCTCTGGGCAGCCCCAGCATTTT.

The CDR3 region is CASSPGVGGRGAFF. DNA for the CDR3: TGTGCCAGCAGCCCAGGAGTGGGGGGTCGGGGAGCTTTCTTT. The chain couples TRBV28 to TRBJ1-1; TRBD1 is a possible D gene (5 bases). This CDR3 comprises 14 residues. The germline V gene has CDR1 MDHEN and CDR2 SYDVKM. Trimming left V 6 bases short and J 10 bases short, with 21 bases between.

This chain uses TRBV9 with TRBJ1-1, with a weak D call TRBD1 (5 bases). The V gene lost 0 bases and the J gene lost 6 bases, with 24 bases spanning the gap. The CDR3 sequence is 18 residues long. CDR1 SGDLS and CDR2 YYNGEE come from the germline V gene. CDR3 residues: CASSVALARDPLGAEAFF. In DNA form, the CDR3 reads TGTGCCAGCAGCGTAGCTCTAGCCAGGGACCCTCTAGGCGCTGAAGCTTTCTTT.

Points on this clone: This sample includes further DNA sequences coding for the same CDR3. The chain combines TRBV9 with TRBJ2-5; D is unresolved. CDR3 size: 13 residues. The germline V gene encodes CDR1 SGDLS and CDR2 YYNGEE. V was cut by 2 bases and J by 4 bases, with 9 bases left in between. DNA of the CDR3: TGTGCCAGCAGCGTCGCCCCGATAGAGACCCAGTACTTC. Amino acid sequence: CASSVAPIETQYF.

This clone appeared a single time. Other nucleotide sequences from this sample produce the same CDR3. The genes are TRBV18 and TRBJ1-5; weak D call: TRBD1 (5 bases). The V end was cut by 3 bases, the J end by 2 bases, with 8 bases between. CDR1 is KGHSH, CDR2 LQKENI, per germline. The CDR3 sequence is 14 residues long. The CDR3 protein is CASSPLGRNQPQHF. The CDR3 DNA reads as TGTGCCAGCTCACCTCTGGGGCGCAATCAGCCCCAGCATTTT.

CDR3 in amino acids: CASSTTGATDTQYF. CDR3 coding DNA: TGTGCCAGCAGTACGACAGGGGCCACAGATACGCAGTATTTT. The J gene is TRBJ2-3, the V gene TRBV28, with 8 bases fitting TRBD1. This CDR3 region has 14 residues. Germline V gene lookup returns CDR1 MDHEN and CDR2 SYDVKM. J lost 2 bases, V lost 5 bases, and 3 bases had no gene match. Full variable domain (outside the CDR3, taken from reference TRBV28 and TRBJ2-3): DVKVTQSSRYLVKRTGEKVFLECVQDMDHENMFWYRQDPGLGLRLIYFSYDVKMKEKGDIPEGYSVSREKKERFSLILESASTNQTSMYLCASSTTGATDTQYFGPGTRLTVL.

This clone came up a few times. V usage is TRBV5-1 and J usage is TRBJ1-2, with 10 bases that match TRBD1. Germline lookup yields CDR1 SGHRS and CDR2 YFSETQ. With V trimmed by 2 bases and J by 5 bases, 6 bases remained unmatched. This CDR3 is 15 amino acids long. In DNA form, the CDR3 reads TGCGCCAGCAGCTTAGGGACAGGGGACCTATATGGCTACACCTTC. Encoded protein: CASSLGTGDLYGYTF. Supplemented by reference TRBV5-1 and TRBJ1-2, the full variable domain reads KAGVTQTPRYLIKTRGQQVTLSCSPISGHRSVSWYQQTPGQGLQFLFEYFSETQRNKGNFPGRFSGRQFSNSRSEMNVSTLELGDSALYLCASSLGTGDLYGYTFGSGTRLTVV.

Turning to this clone: At the DNA level, this CDR3 is encoded by other sequences in the same sample as well. This chain joins TRBV6-5 and TRBJ2-2; D call uncertain. The CDR3 runs to 13 residues. The ends were cut back, 4 bases at V and 2 bases at J, with 5 bases in the middle. CDR1 is MNHEY, CDR2 SVGAGI, per germline. As DNA, the CDR3 is TGTGCCAGCAGTTCCAGCAACACCGGGGAGCTGTTTTTT. Amino acids: CASSSSNTGELFF.

This clone was counted a few times. The gene calls are TRBV11-2 and TRBJ1-4, with unresolved D. Trimming cost V 5 bases and J 1 base, with 8 bases left between them. This CDR3 contains 14 residues. CDR1 and CDR2 from the germline V gene are SGHAT and FQNNGV. CDR3 sequence: CASSTWGTNEKLFF. For the CDR3, the DNA is TGTGCCAGCAGCACGTGGGGAACTAATGAAAAACTGTTTTTT.

The V and J genes are TRBV28 and TRBJ2-5; possibly TRBD1 for D (5 bases). The CDR3 runs 13 residues. Germline V gives CDR1 MDHEN, CDR2 SYDVKM. V was trimmed by 3 bases and J by 5 bases, leaving 10 bases between them. The CDR3 region has the DNA TGTGCCAGCAGTTTGGCAGGGTTCGAGACCCAGTACTTC. Residues: CASSLAGFETQYF.

CDR3 coding DNA: TGTGCCAGCATCGCCGGGCAGGGGGACCTGGGGGGCTACACCTTC. This translates into CASIAGQGDLGGYTF. V and J are TRBV28 and TRBJ1-2; TRBD1 agrees at 7 bases. Germline lookup yields CDR1 MDHEN and CDR2 SYDVKM. V shed 7 bases, J shed 8 bases, and the junction held 16 bases outside the gene matches. This CDR3 spans 15 amino acids.

The chain links TRBV7-2 to TRBJ2-7; TRBD1 matches at 7 bases. Germline V gene lookup returns CDR1 SGHTA and CDR2 FQGNSA. CDR3 length equals 14 residues. The ends lost 5 bases at V and 5 bases at J; junction bases unmatched: 9. The CDR3 nucleotides are TGTGCCAGCAGCCGAATGGGACAGTACAACGAGCAGTACTTC. As protein: CASSRMGQYNEQYF.